Below are 19 T cell receptor beta chains sequenced from a single sample in a study of blood T cell repertoires in COVID-19. Repertoires were generated with immunoSEQ multiplex PCR, while TCRdb's copy carries only in-frame clones and drops some. The table records some 28,000 clones, 70% to 90% of them present only once. Sequenced sample: peripheral blood. The receptors come from a human donor in a cohort sampled during active COVID-19.

This clone was picked up a small number of times. This chain connects TRBV6-5 to TRBJ1-6; maybe TRBD1 (5 bases). Germline-derived CDR1 and CDR2 are MNHEY and SVGAGI. Trimming took 4 bases from V and 10 from J, leaving 8 bases between them. This CDR3 is built from 12 residues. DNA for the CDR3: TGTGCCAGCAGTTCCCGGGGGTCACCCCTCCACTTT. Translated, it gives CASSSRGSPLHF.

V is TRBV14 and J is TRBJ1-2; D is uncertain. The germline CDR1 and CDR2 sequences are SGHDN and FVKESK. V was cut by 5 bases and J by 1 base, with 8 bases left in between. The CDR3 extends over 13 amino acids. The CDR3 DNA reads as TGTGCCAGCAGCGTTAACAATAACTATGGCTACACCTTC. This codes for CASSVNNNYGYTF.

The V and J genes are TRBV1 and TRBJ2-2; the table assigns TRBD1, which was not confirmed against the DNA. TRBV1 is assigned pseudogene status. CDR3 length equals 21 residues. The CDR3 loop is CTSSQKPGPQGALINTGELFF. The CDR3, as DNA: TGCACCAGCAGCCAAAAACCCGGACCACAGGGGGCCCTCATTAACACCGGGGAGCTGTTTTTT.

The chain combines TRBV5-1 with TRBJ2-6; D gene unclear. Germline V CDR1 and CDR2: SGHRS, YFSETQ. The V end was cut by 4 bases, the J end by 0 bases, with 5 bases between. The CDR3 has 14 residues. The CDR3 DNA reads as TGCGCCAGCAGCATAGCCTCTGGGGCCAACGTCCTGACTTTC. As protein: CASSIASGANVLTF.

The gene calls are TRBV7-2 and TRBJ1-1; D not certain. The V and J ends lost 5 bases and 0 bases respectively, with 13 bases between them. Germline CDR1 and CDR2: SGHTA and FQGNSA. This CDR3 has 15 amino acids. The CDR3 protein is CASSPSAGMNTEAFF. CDR3 coding DNA: TGTGCCAGCAGCCCGTCGGCGGGGATGAACACTGAAGCTTTCTTT.

J is TRBJ2-5 and V is TRBV13, with D maybe TRBD2 (6 bases). Trimming left V 5 bases short and J 4 bases short, with 23 bases between. CDR1 and CDR2 (germline): PRHDT, FYEKMQ (reference sequence). CDR3 length: 17 amino acids. The CDR3 DNA reads as TGTGCCAGCAGCCTCATGCCATCGGGCGGGGCCTCAGAGACCCAGTACTTC. Its protein is CASSLMPSGGASETQYF.

The rearrangement uses TRBV5-1 and TRBJ1-1; a possible D gene is TRBD1 (5 bases). CDR3 length: 18 residues. CDR1 is SGHRS and CDR2 is YFSETQ in the germline V gene. V was shortened by 0 bases and J by 3 bases, with 21 bases between the two germline ends. The CDR3 loop reads CASSLVFAPGIGDTEAFF. The CDR3 region has the DNA TGCGCCAGCAGCTTGGTGTTCGCCCCAGGGATCGGCGACACTGAAGCTTTCTTT.

The chain joins TRBV2 to TRBJ1-1; D not certain. Germline V gene lookup returns CDR1 SNHLY and CDR2 FYNNEI. V lost 4 bases and J lost 11, with 11 bases in between. This CDR3 has 11 residues. The CDR3 loop is CASSGQGRAFF. CDR3 bases: TGTGCCAGCAGTGGACAAGGCCGGGCTTTCTTT. Drawing the rest from reference TRBV2 and TRBJ1-1, the complete variable domain is EPEVTQTPSHQVTQMGQEVILRCVPISNHLYFYWYRQILGQKVEFLVSFYNNEISEKSEIFDDQFSVERPDGSNFTLKIRSTKLEDSAMYFCASSGQGRAFFGQGTRLTVV.

This clone came up once. V usage is TRBV5-1 and J usage is TRBJ1-1; D is perhaps TRBD1 (5 bases). The CDR3 totals 15 residues. V was pared by 0 bases and J by 0 bases, with 9 bases between. CDR1 SGHRS and CDR2 YFSETQ come from the germline V gene. The chain's CDR3 is CASSLETGLNTEAFF. The CDR3 nucleotides are TGCGCCAGCAGCTTGGAAACAGGCTTGAACACTGAAGCTTTCTTT.

This clone was seen only once. The rearrangement links TRBV2 to TRBJ1-4; possible D gene TRBD1, 6 bases. CDR1 and CDR2 from the germline V gene are SNHLY and FYNNEI. The germline V and J ends were trimmed by 8 bases and 10 bases, with 17 bases remaining between them. This CDR3 spans 13 amino acids. The CDR3 sequence is CASGWTVSGKLFF. In DNA form, the CDR3 reads TGTGCCAGCGGATGGACAGTGTCCGGAAAACTGTTTTTT.

This chain links TRBV19 with TRBJ2-7; 9 positions agree with TRBD1. CDR1 and CDR2 from the germline V gene are LNHDA and SQIVND (reference sequence). With 3 bases clipped from V and 9 bases from J, the junction kept 6 bases outside the gene matches. This CDR3 region has 13 residues. In DNA form, the CDR3 reads TGTGCCAGTAGTATTAAGGACAGGGGCGGGCAGTACTTC. Translating gives CASSIKDRGGQYF.

For this clone: Other DNA sequences in the sample encode the same CDR3. The rearrangement links TRBV30 to TRBJ1-1; TRBD1 agrees at 8 bases. Germline lookup yields CDR1 GTSNPN and CDR2 SVGIG (reference sequence). Unmatched junction bases numbered 5, after V lost 3 bases and J lost 5 bases. The CDR3 has 13 amino acids. This CDR3 is CAWSGQGRTEAFF. CDR3 bases: TGTGCCTGGAGCGGACAGGGCCGGACTGAAGCTTTCTTT. The variable domain in full, completed from reference TRBV30 and TRBJ1-1, reads SQTIHQWPATLVQPVGSPLSLECTVEGTSNPNLYWYRQAAGRGLQLLFYSVGIGQISSEVPQNLSASRPQDRQFILSSKKLLLSDSGFYLCAWSGQGRTEAFFGQGTRLTVV.

This clone was recorded only once. CDR3 region: CALSDSKSYEQYF. The CDR3 coding sequence is TGTGCCTTATCGGACAGCAAAAGCTACGAGCAGTACTTC. The genes are TRBV30 and TRBJ2-7; maybe TRBD1 (6 bases). CDR1 and CDR2 from the germline V gene are GTSNPN and SVGIG (reference sequence). Trimming pared 7 bases from V and 3 bases from J, leaving 16 bases between. The CDR3 length is 13 residues.

A single count supports this clone. The chain combines TRBV5-1 with TRBJ1-3; D call uncertain. Germline V gene data show CDR1 as SGHRS and CDR2 as YFSETQ. Between the trimmed V and J ends, which lost 4 bases and 1 base, there was a span of 9 bases. This CDR3 spans 14 amino acids. The CDR3 here is CASSPGGSGNTIYF. The CDR3 region has the DNA TGCGCCAGCAGCCCAGGTGGTTCTGGAAACACCATATATTTT.

The chain couples TRBV3-1 (or the pseudogene TRBV3-2) to TRBJ1-1; no clear D. The V and J ends lost 1 base and 2 bases respectively, with 5 bases between them. The CDR3 loop spans 13 amino acids. Germline V gene data show CDR1 as LGHDT and CDR2 as YNNKEL (reference sequence). The CDR3 DNA reads TGTGCCAGCAGCCAAGGTAAAAACACTGAAGCTTTCTTT. It codes for CASSQGKNTEAFF.

This sequence joins TRBV5-1 and TRBJ1-1; D might be TRBD1 (5 bases). Germline V lookup: CDR1 SGHRS, CDR2 YFSETQ. CDR3 length: 13 residues. Trimming shortened V by 2 bases and J by 2 bases, and 7 bases separated the two germline ends. The CDR3 sequence: CASSFGQNTEAFF. The CDR3 DNA reads as TGCGCCAGCAGCTTCGGACAAAACACTGAAGCTTTCTTT.

This clone appeared a single time. The chain couples TRBV7-2 to TRBJ2-1; tentatively, D is TRBD2 (7 bases). Trimming took off 6 bases at V and 3 bases at J, with 15 bases between the two ends. CDR1 and CDR2 from the germline V gene are SGHTA and FQGNSA. CDR3 length equals 15 residues. Here the CDR3 DNA reads TGTGCCAGCAGACCTCCGGGGGGCGTCTACAATGAGCAGTTCTTC. Protein sequence: CASRPPGGVYNEQFF. The complete variable domain, with remaining parts taken from reference TRBV7-2 and TRBJ2-1, reads GAGVSQSPSNKVTEKGKDVELRCDPISGHTALYWYRQSLGQGLEFLIYFQGNSAPDKSGLPSDRFSAERTGGSVSTLTIQRTQQEDSAVYLCASRPPGGVYNEQFFGPGTRLTVL.

In its sample, this clone was seen a few times. The rearrangement uses TRBV3-1 (or the pseudogene TRBV3-2) and TRBJ2-7; TRBD2 matches at 9 bases. This CDR3 comprises 15 residues. Germline CDR1 is LGHDT and CDR2 is YNNKEL (reference sequence). Unmatched junction bases numbered 10, after V lost 4 bases and J lost 6 bases. For the CDR3, the DNA is TGTGCCAGCAGCCCCCTGCGGGGGGGGCAGGGCGAGCAGTACTTC. Translated: CASSPLRGGQGEQYF.

This chain connects TRBV18 to TRBJ2-7, with D possibly TRBD1 on 6 matching bases. The V end lost 3 bases, the J end lost 3 bases, and 9 bases lay between the germline ends. The germline CDR1 and CDR2 sequences are KGHSH and LQKENI. CDR3 length: 13 residues. The CDR3 DNA sequence: TGTGCCAGCTCACCGGGACATAACTACGAGCAGTACTTC. It specifies CASSPGHNYEQYF.